A selection of T cell receptor beta chains follows, all from one sample in a study of shared clonotypes between healthy human individuals. Method: immunoSEQ multiplex PCR; TCRdb's copy keeps in-frame clones and lacks some. The profile shows a few million clones, roughly 90% of them singletons. Sequenced material: naive CD4+ T cells from PBMCs. The receptors stem from a man aged 18 to 30 in good health. Some clones in this sample may be carry-over from other donors' samples. The CDR3 runs from the conserved cysteine through the conserved F or W. The D gene is left open where the match is weak. Not every row has a clone size; where given, it reads once, few, many or a size class.

V	size	D	J	length	CDR3	DNA
TRBV6-7	.	.	TRBJ2-5	15	CASSYFPHMWETQYF	TGTGCCAGCAGTTACTTCCCTCATATGTGGGAGACCCAGTACTTC
TRBV7-2	.	.	TRBJ1-2	14	CASSPSGANYGYTF	TGTGCCAGCAGCCCTTCAGGGGCCAACTATGGCTACACCTTC
TRBV5-6	.	.	TRBJ1-2	13	CASRPQGLYGYTF	TGTGCCAGCAGACCACAGGGCCTCTATGGCTACACCTTC
TRBV7-8	once	.	TRBJ2-7	14	CASSRGTALSEQYF	TGTGCCAGCAGCCGGGGGACAGCCCTCTCCGAGCAGTACTTC
TRBV19	.	TRBD1	TRBJ1-2	13	CASTLGQGDGYTF	TGTGCCAGTACCTTGGGACAGGGGGACGGCTACACCTTC
TRBV7-3	.	TRBD1	TRBJ2-7	15	CASRLTGGLGFEQYF	TGTGCCAGCAGGCTAACAGGGGGCCTTGGGTTCGAGCAGTACTTC
TRBV28	.	.	TRBJ2-7	13	CASSSGYSYEQYF	TGTGCCAGCAGTTCGGGGTACTCCTACGAGCAGTACTTC
TRBV28	.	TRBD2	TRBJ2-7	13	CASSDTSVYEQYF	TGTGCCAGCAGTGACACTAGCGTGTACGAGCAGTACTTC
TRBV19	once	TRBD1	TRBJ1-1	15	CASSIEHRGGTEAFF	TGTGCCAGTAGTATAGAACACAGGGGCGGCACTGAAGCTTTCTTT
TRBV4-2	.	.	TRBJ2-7	16	CASSRKTRDTLYEQYF	TGTGCCAGCAGCCGAAAAACACGGGACACCCTCTACGAGCAGTACTTC
TRBV28	.	.	TRBJ1-1	15	CASSLSWGLGTEAFF	TGTGCCAGCAGTTTATCGTGGGGGCTGGGGACTGAAGCTTTCTTT
TRBV11-1	.	.	TRBJ2-3	15	CASSPSGGRTDTQYF	TGTGCCAGCAGCCCATCTGGGGGGCGAACAGATACGCAGTATTTT
TRBV6-5	.	.	TRBJ2-1	14	CASSYSFTGNEQFF	TGTGCCAGCAGTTACTCTTTCACGGGAAATGAGCAGTTCTTC
TRBV11-2	.	TRBD2	TRBJ2-7	15	CASSPGLAGTYEQYF	TGTGCCAGCAGCCCGGGACTAGCGGGTACCTACGAGCAGTACTTC
TRBV28	.	TRBD2	TRBJ2-3	14	CASSGTTSTDTQYF	TGTGCCAGCAGCGGGACTACTAGCACAGATACGCAGTATTTT